The 11 T cell receptor beta chains below were found in one sample sequenced in a study of blood T cell repertoires in COVID-19. Data came from immunoSEQ multiplex PCR; TCRdb stores just in-frame clones and leaves some out. The sample contains 15,000 to 20,000 clones, about 86% of which appear only once. Sequences were obtained from peripheral blood. The source of these receptors is a human donor in a cohort sampled during active COVID-19.

The gene calls are TRBV11-2 and TRBJ1-2, with unresolved D. V shed 3 bases and J shed 14 bases, with 13 bases lying between them. This CDR3 is 11 amino acids long. The germline CDR1 and CDR2 sequences are SGHAT and FQNNGV. CDR3 bases: TGTGCCAGCAGCTTTTCCCGCGAGAGGACCTTC. Amino acids: CASSFSRERTF.

J is TRBJ1-2 and V is TRBV14; D ambiguous. Germline CDR1 is SGHDN and CDR2 is FVKESK. The CDR3 contains 13 residues. V shed 1 base and J shed 3 bases, with 6 bases lying between them. The CDR3 coding sequence is TGTGCCAGCAGCCAAGTACAGTACTATGGCTACACCTTC. Protein: CASSQVQYYGYTF. The whole variable domain, filled in from reference TRBV14 and TRBJ1-2, reads EAGVTQFPSHSVIEKGQTVTLRCDPISGHDNLYWYRRVMGKEIKFLLHFVKESKQDESGMPNNRFLAERTGGTYSTLKVQPAELEDSGVYFCASSQVQYYGYTFGSGTRLTVV.

J is TRBJ1-3 and V is TRBV7-2; TRBD1 is a possible D gene (5 bases). The V gene's germline CDR1 is SGHTA and CDR2 FQGNSA. Trimming shortened V by 5 bases and J by 3 bases, and 23 bases separated the two germline ends. The CDR3 covers 18 residues. Written as DNA, the CDR3 is TGTGCCAGCAGCCCCCCGTGGGGGACTGGGTCGGGTGGAAACACCATATATTTT. Amino acids: CASSPPWGTGSGGNTIYF.

The V gene is TRBV15, the J gene TRBJ2-3, with D possibly TRBD1 on 5 matching bases. V shed 0 bases and J shed 0 bases, with 10 bases lying between them. This CDR3 has 16 amino acids. In germline, CDR1 is LNHNV, CDR2 YYDKDF (reference sequence). The CDR3 bases are TGTGCCACCAGCAGAGAGGGGCCCCCCAGCACAGATACGCAGTATTTT. This encodes CATSREGPPSTDTQYF. Together with reference TRBV15 and TRBJ2-3, the CDR3 gives the full variable domain: DAMVIQNPRYQVTQFGKPVTLSCSQTLNHNVMYWYQQKSSQAPKLLFHYYDKDFNNEADTPDNFQSRRPNTSFCFLDIRSPGLGDTAMYLCATSREGPPSTDTQYFGPGTRLTVL.

This chain uses TRBV5-4 with TRBJ1-4; D is perhaps TRBD1 (6 bases). Trimming cost V 2 bases and J 5 bases, with 10 bases left between them. Germline CDR1 is SGHNT and CDR2 is YYREEE (reference sequence). The CDR3 length is 14 residues. In nucleotides, the CDR3 is TGTGCCAGCAGCTTAAAGCAGGGGAATGAAAAACTGTTTTTT. It encodes CASSLKQGNEKLFF.

This clone has just one count. V is TRBV7-9 and J is TRBJ2-7; 13 nucleotides agree with TRBD2. The CDR3 length is 15 residues. V was clipped by 2 bases and J by 4 bases; unmatched bases: 2. Germline CDR1 SEHNR, CDR2 FQNEAQ (reference sequence). The CDR3 here is CASSLTGLAGYEQYF. CDR3 coding DNA: TGTGCCAGCAGCTTAACGGGACTAGCGGGATACGAGCAGTACTTC.

The chain has TRBV23-1 and TRBJ2-1; 9 nucleotides line up with TRBD2. TRBV23-1 carries the ORF label, with uncertain function. CDR3 length equals 19 residues. After removal of 2 bases from V and 0 bases from J, the junction contained 11 bases not matched to a gene. Here the CDR3 reads CASSQTGLAQGVSYNEQFF. In DNA form, the CDR3 reads TGCGCCAGCAGTCAAACGGGACTAGCTCAGGGCGTCTCCTACAATGAGCAGTTCTTC.

The chain uses TRBV11-2 and TRBJ2-5; D is ambiguous. Trimming cost V 0 bases and J 5 bases, with 10 bases left between them. The CDR3 has 14 residues. Per germline, CDR1 SGHAT and CDR2 FQNNGV. CDR3: CASSLDSWAETQYF. The CDR3 nucleotides are TGTGCCAGCAGCTTAGATTCGTGGGCGGAGACCCAGTACTTC.

Worth noting for this clone: This sample includes further DNA sequences coding for the same CDR3. The chain carries TRBV18 and TRBJ1-4; 9 positions agree with TRBD1. CDR1 is KGHSH and CDR2 is LQKENI in the germline V gene. The V segment lost 3 bases and the J segment 8 bases; nucleotides outside the gene matches: 1. The CDR3 totals 13 residues. The CDR3 sequence is CASSPGQGEKLFF. For the CDR3, the DNA is TGTGCCAGCTCACCCGGACAGGGGGAAAAACTGTTTTTT.

The chain uses TRBV11-3 and TRBJ2-1; D might be TRBD1 (5 bases). Trimming shortened V by 1 base and J by 13 bases, and 11 bases separated the two germline ends. Germline V CDR1 and CDR2: SGHNT, YENEEA. This CDR3 is built from 12 residues. The CDR3 region is CASSLATEPQFF. The CDR3 bases are TGTGCCAGCAGCTTAGCGACAGAACCACAGTTCTTC.

CDR3 nucleotides: TGTGCCAGCTCACCTCAGGGGTTAAAAAACATTCAGTACTTC. Translating it yields CASSPQGLKNIQYF. This chain joins TRBV18 and TRBJ2-4; D may be TRBD1 (6 bases). The CDR3 covers 14 residues. Germline V lookup: CDR1 KGHSH, CDR2 LQKENI. V lost 3 bases, J lost 4 bases, and 10 bases lay in between.